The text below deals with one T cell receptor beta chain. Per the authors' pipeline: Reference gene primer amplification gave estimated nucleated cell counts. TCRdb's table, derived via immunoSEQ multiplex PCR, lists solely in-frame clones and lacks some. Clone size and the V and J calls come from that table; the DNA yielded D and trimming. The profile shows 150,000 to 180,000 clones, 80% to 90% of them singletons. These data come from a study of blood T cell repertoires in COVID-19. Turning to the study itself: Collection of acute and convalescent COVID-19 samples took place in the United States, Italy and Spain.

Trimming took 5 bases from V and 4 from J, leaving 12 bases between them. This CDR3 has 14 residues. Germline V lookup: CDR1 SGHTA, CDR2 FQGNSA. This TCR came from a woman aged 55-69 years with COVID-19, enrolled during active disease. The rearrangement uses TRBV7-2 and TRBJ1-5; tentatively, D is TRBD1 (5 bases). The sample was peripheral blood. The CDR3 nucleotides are TGTGCCAGCAGCCTAGGGGCAGGGAATCAGCCCCAGCATTTT. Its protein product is CASSLGAGNQPQHF.